A single sample is the source of the 14 T cell receptor beta chains below, sequenced in a study of blood T cells in healthy people across ages. Next came a second PCR, run for about 6 to 11 cycles, which used a sample-barcoded 5' primer along with a J-beta primer mix. TCRdb re-analysed the 5' RACE reads in MiXCR, keeping a single row per CDR3 protein. The sample yields 1.5 million to 2 million distinct CDR3 sequences, about 39% seen once. Sequenced material: blood. These TCRs come from a human donor in good health.

The chain has TRBV5-1 and TRBJ2-7; D is uncertain. The V gene's germline CDR1 is SGHRS and CDR2 YFSETQ. Trimming removed 4 bases from V and 0 bases from J, with 20 bases in between. This CDR3 is 17 amino acids long. Written as DNA, the CDR3 is TGCGCCAGCAGCACCTCCTCATCTAGTAGATACTCCTACGAGCAGTACTTC. Translated: CASSTSSSSRYSYEQYF.

In this sample, this clonotype turned up many times. CDR3 nucleotides: TGTGCCAGCAGTCCCAGTGGTAGCGGCAATGAGCAGTTCTTC. Translating gives CASSPSGSGNEQFF. The chain links TRBV27 to TRBJ2-1; tentative D call: TRBD2 (6 bases). Germline assignment: CDR1 MNHEY and CDR2 SMNVEV (reference sequence). V lost 5 bases, J lost 6 bases, and 14 bases lay in between. The CDR3 sequence is 14 residues long.

This clonotype has a single count. This chain links TRBV5-1 with TRBJ2-2; D tentatively reads TRBD1 or TRBD2 (5 bases each). This CDR3 has 14 residues. The ends were cut back, 5 bases at V and 4 bases at J, with 12 bases in the middle. Germline CDR1 and CDR2: SGHRS and YFSETQ. CDR3 protein: CASRASTGTGELFF. The CDR3 DNA reads TGCGCCAGCAGGGCTAGCACAGGCACCGGGGAGCTGTTTTTT.

This chain joins TRBV20-1 and TRBJ2-3; tentatively, D is TRBD1 or TRBD2 (5 bases each). The CDR3 runs 14 residues. The germline CDR1 and CDR2 sequences are DFQATT and SNEGSKA (reference sequence). V gave up 3 bases and J gave up 5 bases, with 15 bases separating them. CDR3: CSARGPAGVDTQYF. CDR3 bases: TGCAGTGCTAGGGGGCCCGCCGGGGTAGATACGCAGTATTTT.

The V call is TRBV28, the J call TRBJ2-1, with 7 nucleotides matching TRBD2. J was trimmed by 6 bases and V by 6 bases; bases with no gene match: 5. Germline V CDR1 and CDR2: MDHEN, SYDVKM. The CDR3 runs to 13 residues. The CDR3 DNA sequence: TGTGCCAGCAGCCTAGCGGAAGTCAATGAGCAGTTCTTC. Amino acid sequence: CASSLAEVNEQFF.

This chain links TRBV7-2 with TRBJ2-3, with D hard to call. Germline V lookup: CDR1 SGHTA, CDR2 FQGNSA. V dropped 4 bases and J dropped 4 bases, with 9 bases sitting between them. The CDR3 contains 13 residues. The CDR3 spells CASSSTVADTQYF. The CDR3, as DNA: TGTGCCAGCAGCTCAACGGTGGCAGATACGCAGTATTTT.

The rearrangement joins TRBV14 to TRBJ2-3, with D possibly TRBD2 on 6 matching bases. Germline-derived CDR1 and CDR2 are SGHDN and FVKESK. With 3 bases removed from V and 4 bases from J, the gap between germline ends came to 17 bases. The CDR3 loop spans 16 amino acids. The DNA for the CDR3 is TGTGCCAGCAGCCACCAACGGGGGACGCCAGCAGATACGCAGTATTTT. Protein product: CASSHQRGTPADTQYF.

This rearrangement joins TRBV11-2 to TRBJ2-3; 12 nucleotides match TRBD2. Germline V lookup: CDR1 SGHAT, CDR2 FQNNGV. The J segment lost 0 bases and the V segment lost 2 bases, leaving 6 bases of the junction unmatched. CDR3 length: 18 amino acids. The CDR3: CASSLRGGLAGSTDTQYF. The CDR3 bases are TGTGCCAGCAGCTTAAGAGGAGGACTAGCGGGGAGCACAGATACGCAGTATTTT.

This chain connects TRBV20-1 to TRBJ2-5, with TRBD1 matching over 10 bases. The end of the DNA is better explained by TRBJ2-7, so the J call may be wrong. CDR3 length: 15 amino acids. Looked up from germline, CDR1 is DFQATT and CDR2 is SNEGSKA (reference sequence). In DNA form, the CDR3 reads TGCAGTGCTAGGGCGGGGGACAGGGGAATCCACGAGCAGTACTTC. Translation: CSARAGDRGIHEQYF.

This clonotype came up a few times. This chain connects TRBV5-1 to TRBJ2-7, with 12 positions matching TRBD1. With 3 bases clipped from V and 1 base from J, the junction kept 8 bases outside the gene matches. The V gene's germline CDR1 is SGHRS and CDR2 YFSETQ. CDR3 length: 17 amino acids. This CDR3 is CASSSGTGGLESYEQYF. The CDR3 region has the DNA TGCGCCAGCAGCTCCGGGACAGGGGGCTTGGAGTCCTACGAGCAGTACTTC.

This chain links TRBV5-1 with TRBJ1-1; possible D gene TRBD1, 5 bases. The CDR3 is 14 residues long. Germline CDR1 reads SGHRS; CDR2 reads YFSETQ. V dropped 7 bases and J dropped 0 bases, with 13 bases sitting between them. CDR3 DNA sequence: TGCGCCAGCTCCGGGCAGGACATGAACACTGAAGCTTTCTTT. This codes for CASSGQDMNTEAFF.

The table lists this clonotype with a few counts. The V call is TRBV7-9, the J call TRBJ2-3; tentatively, D is TRBD1 or TRBD2 (5 bases each). CDR1 and CDR2 (germline): SEHNR, FQNEAQ (reference sequence). V was pared by 1 base and J by 2 bases, with 10 bases between. The CDR3 totals 15 residues. The CDR3 bases are TGTGCCAGCAGCTTAGGGGACCCCAACACAGATACGCAGTATTTT. The encoded protein is CASSLGDPNTDTQYF.

This clonotype was seen a few times. This sequence joins TRBV12-3 or TRBV12-4 and TRBJ2-7; 7 bases are a match to TRBD1. The CDR3 is 17 amino acids. The ends lost 1 base at V and 2 bases at J; junction bases unmatched: 11. In nucleotides, the CDR3 is TGTGCCAGCAGTTTAGTAGGGACAGAAAACGACACCTACGAGCAGTACTTC. Protein sequence: CASSLVGTENDTYEQYF.

The chain has TRBV20-1 and TRBJ2-5, with no clear D. The V gene's germline CDR1 is DFQATT and CDR2 SNEGSKA (reference sequence). The CDR3 runs 14 residues. V was trimmed by 2 bases and J by 0 bases, leaving 10 bases between them. CDR3 coding DNA: TGCAGTGCTAGAAGAGGCCGCAACCAAGAGACCCAGTACTTC. Amino acids: CSARRGRNQETQYF.